Shown below are 7 T cell receptor beta chains from a single sample sequenced in a study of cytotoxic CD8 clonotypes in ibrutinib-treated CLL. The assay was immunoSEQ multiplex PCR, and TCRdb's table has in-frame clones only and misses some. The sample yields about 50,000 clones, around 52% seen once. The specimen was PBMCs, collected at disease progression, from a patient treated with ibrutinib. These receptors were obtained from a human donor with chronic lymphocytic leukemia.

This chain links TRBV6-4 with TRBJ2-3, with 14 bases aligning to TRBD2. Germline CDR1 MRHNA, CDR2 SNTAGT. With 6 bases clipped from V and 3 bases from J, the junction kept 2 bases outside the gene matches. The CDR3 is 15 amino acids. The CDR3 loop is CASSGTSGRTDTQYF. The CDR3 DNA reads TGTGCCAGCAGCGGGACTAGCGGGAGAACAGATACGCAGTATTTT.

V and J are TRBV21-1 and TRBJ2-3. TRBV21-1 represents a pseudogene. The CDR3 has 18 amino acids. Here the CDR3 reads CASSKLFGMRGGTDTQYF. CDR3 nucleotide sequence: TGTGCCAGCAGCAAATTGTTCGGGATGCGAGGGGGCACAGATACGCAGTATTTT.

In its sample, this clone was seen a few times. The chain combines TRBV25-1 with TRBJ2-2; no definite D call. The CDR3 loop spans 16 amino acids. The germline V gene encodes CDR1 MGHDK and CDR2 SYGVNS. The V gene lost 5 bases and the J gene lost 6 bases, with 19 bases spanning the gap. This chain's CDR3 is CASSPPRRGEAGELFF. CDR3 nucleotides: TGTGCCAGCAGTCCACCACGTCGAGGAGAGGCCGGGGAGCTGTTTTTT. The whole variable domain, remainder taken from reference TRBV25-1 and TRBJ2-2, is EADIYQTPRYLVIGTGKKITLECSQTMGHDKMYWYQQDPGMELHLIHYSYGVNSTEKGDLSSESTVSRIRTEHFPLTLESARPSHTSQYLCASSPPRRGEAGELFFGEGSRLTVL.

This clone was detected a few times. CDR3 nucleotide sequence: TGTGCCAGCAGCTTTGAAGACTCAAGAAAGACCCAGTACTTC. Residues: CASSFEDSRKTQYF. V gene TRBV7-9 combines with J gene TRBJ2-5; D gene uncertain. Per the germline V gene, CDR1 is SEHNR and CDR2 is FQNEAQ (reference sequence). V lost 3 bases and J lost 6, with 14 bases in between. The CDR3 has 14 residues.

This clone turned up a few times. The chain combines TRBV20-1 with TRBJ1-1; TRBD1 agrees at 7 bases. The CDR3 is 11 amino acids. The germline CDR1 and CDR2 sequences are DFQATT and SNEGSKA (reference sequence). The CDR3 sequence is CSLRGGAEAFF. The CDR3, as DNA: TGCAGCCTTAGAGGGGGCGCGGAGGCTTTCTTT.

Only a few counts were recorded for this clone. The chain employs TRBV19 and TRBJ2-3; D gene unclear. Germline V lookup: CDR1 LNHDA, CDR2 SQIVND (reference sequence). The ends were cut back, 3 bases at V and 0 bases at J, with 7 bases in the middle. The CDR3 sequence is 14 residues long. The CDR3 DNA follows: TGTGCCAGTAGTATCACGGGCAGCACAGATACGCAGTATTTT. Its protein product is CASSITGSTDTQYF.

The rearrangement links TRBV29-1 to TRBJ2-1; TRBD1 matches 12 bases. Per the germline V gene, CDR1 is SQVTM and CDR2 is ANQGSEA. After removal of 8 bases from V and 7 bases from J, the junction contained 15 bases not matched to a gene. This CDR3 comprises 16 residues. The CDR3 loop is CSSTPRGDRGHNEQFF. In nucleotides, the CDR3 is TGCAGCTCCACCCCGCGAGGGGACAGGGGGCATAATGAGCAGTTCTTC.